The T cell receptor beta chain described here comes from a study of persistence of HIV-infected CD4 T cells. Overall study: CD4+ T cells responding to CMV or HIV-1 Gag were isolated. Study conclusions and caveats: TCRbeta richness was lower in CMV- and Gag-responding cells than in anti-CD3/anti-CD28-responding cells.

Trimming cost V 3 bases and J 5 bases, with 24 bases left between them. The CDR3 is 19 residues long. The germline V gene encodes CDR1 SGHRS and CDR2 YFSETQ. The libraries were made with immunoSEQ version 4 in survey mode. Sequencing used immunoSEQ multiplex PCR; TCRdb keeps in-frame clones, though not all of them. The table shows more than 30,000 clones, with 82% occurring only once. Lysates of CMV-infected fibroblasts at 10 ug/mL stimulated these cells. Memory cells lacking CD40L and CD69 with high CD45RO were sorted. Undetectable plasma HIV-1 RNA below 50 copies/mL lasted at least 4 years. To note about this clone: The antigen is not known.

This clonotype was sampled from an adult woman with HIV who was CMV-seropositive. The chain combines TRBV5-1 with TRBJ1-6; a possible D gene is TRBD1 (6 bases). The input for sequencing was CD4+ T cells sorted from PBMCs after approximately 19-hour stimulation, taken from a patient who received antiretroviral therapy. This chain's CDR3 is CASSSGSEGTRANNSPLHF. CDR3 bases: TGCGCCAGCAGCTCGGGAAGCGAAGGGACACGGGCTAATAATTCACCCCTCCACTTT.